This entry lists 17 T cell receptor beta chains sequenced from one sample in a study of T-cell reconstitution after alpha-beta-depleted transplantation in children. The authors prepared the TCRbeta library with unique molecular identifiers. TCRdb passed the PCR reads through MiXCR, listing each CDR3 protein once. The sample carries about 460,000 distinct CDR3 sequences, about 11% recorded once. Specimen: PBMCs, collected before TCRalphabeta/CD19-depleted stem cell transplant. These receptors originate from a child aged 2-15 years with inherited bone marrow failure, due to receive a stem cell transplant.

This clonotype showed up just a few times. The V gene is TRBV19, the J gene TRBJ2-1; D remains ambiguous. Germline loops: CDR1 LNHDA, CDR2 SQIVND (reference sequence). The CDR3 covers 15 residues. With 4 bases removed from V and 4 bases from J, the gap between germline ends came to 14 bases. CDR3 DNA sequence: TGTGCCAGTAGTACCTCTGGGGTTGTATACAATGAGCAGTTCTTC. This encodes CASSTSGVVYNEQFF.

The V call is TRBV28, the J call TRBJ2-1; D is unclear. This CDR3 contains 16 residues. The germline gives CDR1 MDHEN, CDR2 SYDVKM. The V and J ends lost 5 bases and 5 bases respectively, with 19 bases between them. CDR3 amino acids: CASSNIGSGVDNEQFF. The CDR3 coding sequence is TGTGCCAGCAGTAATATCGGCAGTGGGGTTGACAATGAGCAGTTCTTC.

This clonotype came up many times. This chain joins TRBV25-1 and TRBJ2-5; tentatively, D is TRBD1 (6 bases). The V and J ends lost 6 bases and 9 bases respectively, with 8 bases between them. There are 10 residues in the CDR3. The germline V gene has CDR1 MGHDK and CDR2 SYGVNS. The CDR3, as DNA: TGTGCCAGCAGGTCAGGGGCCCAGTACTTC. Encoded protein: CASRSGAQYF.

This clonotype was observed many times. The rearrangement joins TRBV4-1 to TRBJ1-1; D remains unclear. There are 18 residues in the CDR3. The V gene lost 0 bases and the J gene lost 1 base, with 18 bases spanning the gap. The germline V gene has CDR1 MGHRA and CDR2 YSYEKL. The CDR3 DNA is TGCGCCAGCAGCCAAGAGGTGGTGACGCGGTACAGGAACACTGAAGCTTTCTTT. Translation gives CASSQEVVTRYRNTEAFF.

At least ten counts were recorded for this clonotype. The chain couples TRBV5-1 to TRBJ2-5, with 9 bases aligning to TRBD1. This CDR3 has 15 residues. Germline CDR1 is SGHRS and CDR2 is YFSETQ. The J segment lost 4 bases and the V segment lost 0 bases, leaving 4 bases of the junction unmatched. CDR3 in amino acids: CASSLAGQGAETQYF. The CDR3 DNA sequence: TGCGCCAGCAGCTTGGCGGGACAGGGTGCAGAGACCCAGTACTTC.

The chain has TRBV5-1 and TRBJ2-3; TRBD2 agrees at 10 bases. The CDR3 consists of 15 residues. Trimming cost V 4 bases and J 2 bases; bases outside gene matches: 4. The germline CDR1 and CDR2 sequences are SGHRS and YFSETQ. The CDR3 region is CASSRLAGLTDTQYF. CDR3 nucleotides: TGCGCCAGCAGCCGACTAGCGGGCCTCACAGATACGCAGTATTTT.

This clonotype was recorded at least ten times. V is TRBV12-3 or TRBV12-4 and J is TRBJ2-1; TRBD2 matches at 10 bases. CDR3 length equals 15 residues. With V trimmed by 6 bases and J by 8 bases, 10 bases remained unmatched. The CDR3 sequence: CASRKREGGIDEQFF. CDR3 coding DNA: TGTGCCAGCAGGAAGCGGGAGGGAGGGATCGATGAGCAGTTCTTC.

The CDR3 here is CASKGTSGHNEQFF. CDR3 nucleotide sequence: TGTGCCAGCAAGGGGACTAGCGGGCACAATGAGCAGTTCTTC. The chain joins TRBV2 to TRBJ2-1; 12 nucleotides line up with TRBD2. The length of the CDR3 is 14 residues. The germline CDR1 and CDR2 sequences are SNHLY and FYNNEI. Unmatched junction bases numbered 3, after V lost 7 bases and J lost 5 bases.

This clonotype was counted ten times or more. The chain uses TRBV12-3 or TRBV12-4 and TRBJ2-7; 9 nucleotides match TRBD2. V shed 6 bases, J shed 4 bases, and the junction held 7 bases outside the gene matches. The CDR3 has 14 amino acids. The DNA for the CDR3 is TGTGCCAGCAGCCTCTTAGCGGGAGCTTACGAGCAGTACTTC. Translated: CASSLLAGAYEQYF.

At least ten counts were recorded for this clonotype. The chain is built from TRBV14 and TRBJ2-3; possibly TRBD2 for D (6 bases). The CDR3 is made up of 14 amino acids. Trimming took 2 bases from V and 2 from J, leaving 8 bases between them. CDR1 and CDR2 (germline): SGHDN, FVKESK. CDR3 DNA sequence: TGTGCCAGCAGCCAACGGACTACCACAGATACGCAGTATTTT. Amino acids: CASSQRTTTDTQYF.

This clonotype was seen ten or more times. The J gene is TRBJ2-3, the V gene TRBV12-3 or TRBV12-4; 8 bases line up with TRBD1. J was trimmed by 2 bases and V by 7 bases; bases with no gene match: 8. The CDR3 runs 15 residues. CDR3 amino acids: CASTSPTGVTDTQYF. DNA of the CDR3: TGTGCCAGCACCTCTCCGACAGGGGTCACAGATACGCAGTATTTT.

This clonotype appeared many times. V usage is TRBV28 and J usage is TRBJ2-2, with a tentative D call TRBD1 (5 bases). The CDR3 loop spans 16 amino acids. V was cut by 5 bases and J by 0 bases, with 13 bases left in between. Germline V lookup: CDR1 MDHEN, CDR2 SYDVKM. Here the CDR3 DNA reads TGTGCCAGCAGTGCCCTGGGGCAAGCGAACACCGGGGAGCTGTTTTTT. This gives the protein CASSALGQANTGELFF.

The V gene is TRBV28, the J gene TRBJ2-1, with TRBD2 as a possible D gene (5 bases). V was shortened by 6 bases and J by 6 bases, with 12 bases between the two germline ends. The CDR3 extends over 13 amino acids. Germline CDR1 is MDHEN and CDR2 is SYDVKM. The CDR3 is CASRTIGRNEQFF. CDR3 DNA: TGTGCCAGCAGGACTATTGGACGCAATGAGCAGTTCTTC.

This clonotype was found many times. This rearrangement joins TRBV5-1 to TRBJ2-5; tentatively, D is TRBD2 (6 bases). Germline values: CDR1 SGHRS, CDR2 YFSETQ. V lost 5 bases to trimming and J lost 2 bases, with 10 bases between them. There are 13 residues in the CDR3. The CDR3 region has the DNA TGCGCCAGCAGACCCGGGGGACAAGAGACCCAGTACTTC. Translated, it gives CASRPGGQETQYF.

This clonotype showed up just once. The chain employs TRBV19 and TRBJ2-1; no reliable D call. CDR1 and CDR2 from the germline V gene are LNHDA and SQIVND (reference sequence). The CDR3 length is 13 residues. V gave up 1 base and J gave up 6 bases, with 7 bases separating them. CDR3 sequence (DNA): TGTGCCAGTAGTATAGCCGGCAGCAATGAGCAGTTCTTC. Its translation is CASSIAGSNEQFF.

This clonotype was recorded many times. CDR3 protein: CASSLVLGADTQYF. CDR3 nucleotide sequence: TGTGCCAGCAGCCTCGTTCTTGGCGCAGATACGCAGTATTTT. The chain employs TRBV12-3 or TRBV12-4 and TRBJ2-3; D gene uncertain. There are 14 residues in the CDR3. Deletions cut 6 bases from V and 4 bases from J, with 14 bases between.

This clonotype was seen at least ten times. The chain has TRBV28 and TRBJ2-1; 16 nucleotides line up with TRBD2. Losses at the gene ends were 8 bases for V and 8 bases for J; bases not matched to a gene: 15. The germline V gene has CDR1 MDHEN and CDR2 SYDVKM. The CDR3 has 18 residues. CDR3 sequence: CASRTGTSGRADPDEQFF. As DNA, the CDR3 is TGTGCCAGCCGAACTGGGACTAGCGGGAGGGCCGATCCTGATGAGCAGTTCTTC.